A selection of T cell receptor beta chains follows, all from one sample in a study of T cells in Graves' hyperthyroidism and ophthalmopathy. TCRdb analysed the multiplex PCR reads with MiXCR anew, one entry per CDR3 protein. The table has 650,000 to 800,000 distinct CDR3 sequences, 45% seen once; the top ten hold about 7.7%. The source material was peripheral blood or thyroid tissue (not recorded which). Receptors originate from an adult man with Graves' disease, either hyperthyroidism or ophthalmopathy (not recorded which). Each CDR3 is given with its conserved first and last residue. A D gene is named only where the DNA matches it firmly. The listing skips clone size in some rows; elsewhere it reads once, few, many or a size class.

J,size,D,length,V,CDR3,DNA
TRBJ1-1,many,-,16,TRBV2,CASSEIGRPRGTEAFF,TGTGCCAGCAGCGAAATCGGGCGGCCAAGAGGCACTGAAGCTTTCTTT
TRBJ2-7,few,-,12,TRBV19,CASSIGFHEQYF,TGTGCCAGTAGTATTGGGTTCCACGAGCAGTACTTC
TRBJ1-5,-,TRBD1,14,TRBV2,CASSDRQGYQPQHF,TGTGCCAGCAGTGATCGACAGGGATATCAGCCCCAGCATTTT
TRBJ1-3,few,-,15,TRBV7-9,CASSLYPKTGNTIYF,TGTGCCAGCAGCCTATACCCTAAGACTGGAAACACCATATATTTT
TRBJ2-5,-,TRBD1,15,TRBV6-5,CASSSGQSRGETQYF,TGTGCCAGCAGCTCGGGACAGTCTCGTGGGGAGACCCAGTACTTC
TRBJ2-7,once,-,15,TRBV20-1,CSAQEGGAQGYEQYF,TGCAGTGCTCAAGAGGGGGGGGCGCAGGGGTACGAGCAGTACTTC
TRBJ2-7,-,-,14,TRBV19,CASSIKGGNREQYF,TGTGCCAGTAGTATTAAGGGCGGTAATCGGGAGCAGTACTTC
TRBJ1-6,-,TRBD1,14,TRBV29-1,CSVEVGQANSPLHF,TGCAGCGTTGAAGTTGGACAGGCGAATTCACCCCTCCACTTT
TRBJ1-4,-,TRBD1,13,TRBV20-1,CSGRTGDNEKLFF,TGCAGTGGACGGACAGGGGATAATGAAAAACTGTTTTTT
TRBJ2-7,many,TRBD2,14,TRBV9,CASSVGLAVSEQYF,TGTGCCAGCAGCGTTGGACTAGCAGTTTCCGAGCAGTACTTC
TRBJ1-6,many,-,13,TRBV19,CASTGLLNSPLHF,TGTGCCTCAACGGGCCTCCTGAATTCACCCCTCCACTTT